This T cell receptor (beta chain) was profiled in a study of metastatic and nonmetastatic thyroid tumors. With 4 bases removed from V and 0 bases from J, the gap between germline ends came to 17 bases. Germline V lookup: CDR1 SGDLS, CDR2 YYNGEE. This CDR3 comprises 17 residues. Among the patients, none had received any treatment before thyroid surgery. In the source study's methods: CDR3 differences across clinicopathological groups were used to build a distant-metastasis classifier for papillary thyroid cancer. TCRdb re-clonotyped the PCR reads via MiXCR. The V and J calls were determined by TCRdb, not by the authors. The repertoire holds some 20,000 clones, with 35% to 40% as singletons.

Sequenced material: tumor tissue. This TCR derives from a female donor with papillary thyroid cancer or a benign thyroid nodule (not recorded which). Some clones in this sample may be carry-over from other donors' samples. The chain is built from TRBV9 and TRBJ1-3, with TRBD1 as a possible D gene (5 bases). Here the CDR3 reads CASSFRQYPSSGNTIYF. CDR3 nucleotides: TGTGCCAGCAGCTTCCGACAGTACCCGAGCTCTGGAAACACCATATATTTT.